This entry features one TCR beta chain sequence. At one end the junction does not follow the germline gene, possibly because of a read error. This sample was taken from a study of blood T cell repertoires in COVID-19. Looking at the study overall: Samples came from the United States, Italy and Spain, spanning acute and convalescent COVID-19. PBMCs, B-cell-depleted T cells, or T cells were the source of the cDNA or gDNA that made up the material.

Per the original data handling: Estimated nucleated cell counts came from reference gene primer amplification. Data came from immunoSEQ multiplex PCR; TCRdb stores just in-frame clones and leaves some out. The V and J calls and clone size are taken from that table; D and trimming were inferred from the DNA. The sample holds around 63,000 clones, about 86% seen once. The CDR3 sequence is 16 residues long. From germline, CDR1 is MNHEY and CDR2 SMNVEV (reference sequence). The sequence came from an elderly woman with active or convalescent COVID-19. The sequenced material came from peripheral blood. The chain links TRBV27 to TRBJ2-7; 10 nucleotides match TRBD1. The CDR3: CASSLGVGQGSSEQYF. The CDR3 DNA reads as TGTGCCAGCAGTCTAGGTGTGGGACAGGGGTCCTCCGAGCAGTACTTC.